What follows describes a single T cell receptor (beta chain). The antigen is undetermined. Because the CDR3 is missing its conserved closing phenylalanine or tryptophan, this is likely a read error. This sample is drawn from a study of tumor-infiltrating lymphocytes in primary liver carcinoma. On the study more broadly: These patients were men and women whose ages were 30 to 69 years. Stage T1-T3 N0M0 tumors measured about 4.2 to 11 cm at most. General study points: About 7-25% of top clones, no more, were shared by all five regions. The 250 largest clones made up significantly more of tumor than blood repertoires (p = 0.039).

Co-extracted RNA and DNA came from about 19-30 mg of unsorted bulk tissue. A primer matching the constant region was used to make TCR beta cDNA from 500 to 650 ng of total RNA. TCR beta libraries came from three nested multiplex PCR rounds using slightly modified ARM-PCR. A C-beta reverse primer and TRBV1-TRBV30 forward primers served in each of the first two PCR rounds, at 9 to 10 cycles apiece. TCRdb passed the multiplex PCR reads through MiXCR, listing each CDR3 protein once. Of tens of thousands of distinct CDR3 sequences in the sample, around two thirds were seen once. V lost 6 bases and J lost 10; bases outside the gene matches: 6. This CDR3 has 12 amino acids. The germline CDR1 and CDR2 sequences are MDHEN and SYDVKM.

This chain connects TRBV28 to TRBJ1-2; 9 bases are shared with TRBD1. The receptor was derived from a woman younger than 45 with primary liver carcinoma and hepatitis B virus infection. The sequencing input was liver tumor tissue from sampling region 3. Described subset: tumor region T3, left-lateral pole. The DNA for the CDR3 is TGTGCCAGCAGACAGGGGGCGTTTGACTACACCTTA. It yields the protein CASRQGAFDYTL.